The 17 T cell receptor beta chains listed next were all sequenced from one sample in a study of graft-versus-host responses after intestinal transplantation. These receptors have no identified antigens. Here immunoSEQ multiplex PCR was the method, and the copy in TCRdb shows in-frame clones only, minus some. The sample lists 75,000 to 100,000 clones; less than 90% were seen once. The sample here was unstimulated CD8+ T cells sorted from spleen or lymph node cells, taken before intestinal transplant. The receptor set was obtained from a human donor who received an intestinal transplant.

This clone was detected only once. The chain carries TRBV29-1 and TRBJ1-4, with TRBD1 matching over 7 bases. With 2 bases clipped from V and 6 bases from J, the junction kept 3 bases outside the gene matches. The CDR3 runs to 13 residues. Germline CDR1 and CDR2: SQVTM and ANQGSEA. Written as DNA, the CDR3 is TGCAGCGTTGAAAGACAGGGCGATGAAAAACTGTTTTTT. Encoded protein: CSVERQGDEKLFF. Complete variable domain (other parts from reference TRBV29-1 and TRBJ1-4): SAVISQKPSRDICQRGTSLTIQCQVDSQVTMMFWYRQQPGQSLTLIATANQGSEATYESGFVIDKFPISRPNLTFSTLTVSNMSPEDSSIYLCSVERQGDEKLFFGSGTQLSVL.

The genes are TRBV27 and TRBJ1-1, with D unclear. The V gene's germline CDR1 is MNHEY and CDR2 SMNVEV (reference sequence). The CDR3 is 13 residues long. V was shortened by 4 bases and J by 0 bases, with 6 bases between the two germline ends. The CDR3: CASSWVMNTEAFF. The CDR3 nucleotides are TGTGCCAGCAGTTGGGTCATGAACACTGAAGCTTTCTTT.

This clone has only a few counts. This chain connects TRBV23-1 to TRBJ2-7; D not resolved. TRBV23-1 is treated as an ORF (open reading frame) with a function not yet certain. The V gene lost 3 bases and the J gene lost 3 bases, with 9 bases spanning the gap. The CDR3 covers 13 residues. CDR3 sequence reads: CASSHDGVYEQYF. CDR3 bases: TGCGCCAGCAGTCACGACGGTGTCTACGAGCAGTACTTC.

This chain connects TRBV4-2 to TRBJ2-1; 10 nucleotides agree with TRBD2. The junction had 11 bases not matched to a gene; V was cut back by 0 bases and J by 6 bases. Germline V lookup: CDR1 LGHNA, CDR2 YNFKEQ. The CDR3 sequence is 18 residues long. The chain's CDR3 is CASSQDLEGLARVNEQFF. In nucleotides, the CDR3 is TGTGCCAGCAGCCAAGATCTTGAGGGACTAGCGAGGGTCAATGAGCAGTTCTTC.

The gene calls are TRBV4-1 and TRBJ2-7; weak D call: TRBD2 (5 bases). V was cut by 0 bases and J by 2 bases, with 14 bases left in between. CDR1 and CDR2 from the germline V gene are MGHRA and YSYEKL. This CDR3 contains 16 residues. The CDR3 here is CASSQDSLAWPYEQYF. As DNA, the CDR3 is TGCGCCAGCAGCCAAGATTCGCTAGCATGGCCCTACGAGCAGTACTTC.

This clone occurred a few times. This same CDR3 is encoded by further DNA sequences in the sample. DNA of the CDR3: TGTGCCAGCAGTCTAGCGGGGGGCTACGAGCAGTACTTC. Translated, it gives CASSLAGGYEQYF. The rearrangement uses TRBV27 and TRBJ2-7; TRBD2 aligns across 11 bases. The CDR3 consists of 13 residues. Germline assignment: CDR1 MNHEY and CDR2 SMNVEV (reference sequence). J gave up 3 bases and V 5 bases, and 0 bases lay outside the gene matches.

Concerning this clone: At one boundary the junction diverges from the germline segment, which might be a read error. The DNA for the CDR3 is TGTGCCAGCAGCTTAGAGTTTTCCTCCGAGCAGTACTTC. Amino acids: CASSLEFSSEQYF. The V and J genes are TRBV11-2 and TRBJ2-7; D remains unclear. The germline V gene encodes CDR1 SGHAT and CDR2 FQNNGV. The CDR3 consists of 13 residues.

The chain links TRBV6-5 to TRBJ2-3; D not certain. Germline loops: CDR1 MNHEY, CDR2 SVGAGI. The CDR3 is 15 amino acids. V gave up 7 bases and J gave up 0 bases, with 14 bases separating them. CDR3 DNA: TGTGCCAGCACCCCGGACCAGACGAGCACAGATACGCAGTATTTT. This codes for CASTPDQTSTDTQYF.

Here the CDR3 DNA reads TGTGCCAGCTCGGAAGACAGGACTCGCACCGGGGAGCTGTTTTTT. This gives the protein CASSEDRTRTGELFF. The gene calls are TRBV6-1 and TRBJ2-2; a possible D gene is TRBD1 (6 bases). Trimming took 8 bases from V and 4 from J, leaving 17 bases between them. In germline, CDR1 is MNHNS, CDR2 SASEGT. This CDR3 is 15 amino acids long.

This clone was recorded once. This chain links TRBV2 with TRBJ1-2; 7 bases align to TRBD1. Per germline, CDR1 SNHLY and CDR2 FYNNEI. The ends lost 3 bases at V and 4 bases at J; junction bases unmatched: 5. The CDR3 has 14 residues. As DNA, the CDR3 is TGTGCCAGCAGTGATTTCGGGACAGTCTATGGCTACACCTTC. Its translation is CASSDFGTVYGYTF.

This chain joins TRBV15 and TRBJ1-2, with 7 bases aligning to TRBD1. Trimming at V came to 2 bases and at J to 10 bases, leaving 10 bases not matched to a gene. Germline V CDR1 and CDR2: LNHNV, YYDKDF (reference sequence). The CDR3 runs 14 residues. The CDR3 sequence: CATSRSETGLSYTF. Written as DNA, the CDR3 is TGTGCCACCAGCAGAAGTGAGACAGGGCTCTCCTACACCTTC.

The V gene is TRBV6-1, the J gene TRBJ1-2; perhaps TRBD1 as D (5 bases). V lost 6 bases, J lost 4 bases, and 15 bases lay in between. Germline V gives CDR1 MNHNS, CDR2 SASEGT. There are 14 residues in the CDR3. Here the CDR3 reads CASRSWGVGYGYTF. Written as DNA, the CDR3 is TGTGCCAGCAGGTCTTGGGGGGTTGGCTATGGCTACACCTTC.

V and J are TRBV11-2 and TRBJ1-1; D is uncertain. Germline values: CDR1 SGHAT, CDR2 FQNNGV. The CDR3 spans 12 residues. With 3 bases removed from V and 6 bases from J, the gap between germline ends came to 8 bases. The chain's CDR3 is CASSLVSSEAFF. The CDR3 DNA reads TGTGCCAGCAGCTTGGTCAGTTCTGAAGCTTTCTTT.

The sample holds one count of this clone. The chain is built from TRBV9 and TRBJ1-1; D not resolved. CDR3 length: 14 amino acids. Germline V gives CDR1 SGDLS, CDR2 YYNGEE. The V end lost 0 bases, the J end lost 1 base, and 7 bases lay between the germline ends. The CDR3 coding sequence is TGTGCCAGCAGCGTAGGGCTGTGGAACACTGAAGCTTTCTTT. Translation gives CASSVGLWNTEAFF.

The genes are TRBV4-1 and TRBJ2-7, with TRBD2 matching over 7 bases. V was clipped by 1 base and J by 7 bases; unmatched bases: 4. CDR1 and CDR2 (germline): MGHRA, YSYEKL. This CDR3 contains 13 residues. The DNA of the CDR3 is TGCGCCAGCAGCCAAGCGGGAGGCGGAGAGCAGTACTTC. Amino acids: CASSQAGGGEQYF.

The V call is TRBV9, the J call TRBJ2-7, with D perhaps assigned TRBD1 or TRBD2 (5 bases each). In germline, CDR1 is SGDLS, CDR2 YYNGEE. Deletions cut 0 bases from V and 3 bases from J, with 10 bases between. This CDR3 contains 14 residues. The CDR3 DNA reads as TGTGCCAGCAGCGTAGGGGACGACAACTACGAGCAGTACTTC. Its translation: CASSVGDDNYEQYF. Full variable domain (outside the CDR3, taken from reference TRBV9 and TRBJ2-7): DSGVTQTPKHLITATGQRVTLRCSPRSGDLSVYWYQQSLDQGLQFLIQYYNGEERAKGNILERFSAQQFPDLHSELNLSSLELGDSALYFCASSVGDDNYEQYFGPGTRLTVT.

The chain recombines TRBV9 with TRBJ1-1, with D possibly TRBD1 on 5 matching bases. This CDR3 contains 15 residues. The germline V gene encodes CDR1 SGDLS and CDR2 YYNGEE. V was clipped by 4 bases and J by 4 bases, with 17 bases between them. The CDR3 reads CASSPYIGASTEAFF. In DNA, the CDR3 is TGTGCCAGCAGCCCGTATATAGGGGCGAGCACTGAAGCTTTCTTT.